This T cell receptor beta chain is from a study of tumor-infiltrating lymphocytes in localized non-small cell lung cancer. Study overall: Some samples were collected after neoadjuvant chemotherapy; smokers, never-smokers and several histologies were included. Tumor tissue and non-adjacent uninvolved lung came from each patient.

Study-wide points: Technical variation could not be separated from intratumor heterogeneity here.

For this clone: Its target is unknown.

Germline CDR1 and CDR2: SGHTA and FQGNSA. CDR3 length equals 13 residues. Trimming took 1 base from V and 3 from J, leaving 6 bases between them. Method: immunoSEQ multiplex PCR; TCRdb's copy keeps in-frame clones and lacks some. The table has 10,000 to 13,000 clones, roughly 60% seen once. The chain couples TRBV7-2 to TRBJ2-5; D unresolved. This TCR was sampled from a human donor with non-small cell lung cancer. The sequenced sample was lung tumor tissue. The CDR3 sequence: CASSLGPEETQYF. CDR3 nucleotides: TGTGCCAGCAGCTTAGGTCCGGAAGAGACCCAGTACTTC.